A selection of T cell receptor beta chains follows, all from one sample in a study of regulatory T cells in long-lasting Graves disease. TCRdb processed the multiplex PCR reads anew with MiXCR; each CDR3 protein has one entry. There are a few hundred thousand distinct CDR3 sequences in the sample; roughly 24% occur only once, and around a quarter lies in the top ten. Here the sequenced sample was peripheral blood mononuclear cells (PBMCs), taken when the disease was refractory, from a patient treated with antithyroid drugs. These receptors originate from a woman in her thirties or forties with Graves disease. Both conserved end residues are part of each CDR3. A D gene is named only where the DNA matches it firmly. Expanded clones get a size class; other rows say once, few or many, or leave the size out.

CDR3 DNA: TGTGCCAGTAGTACCGGGACACCTAGAGAAGCTTTCTTT; CDR3 protein: CASSTGTPREAFF; J gene: TRBJ1-1; V gene: TRBV19; CDR3 length: 13; clone size: few; D gene: -
CDR3 DNA: TGCAGTGCTAGTTGGGGTGGGCTAGCGGGCGTATTAGCCTACAATGAGCAGTTCTTC; CDR3 protein: CSASWGGLAGVLAYNEQFF; J gene: TRBJ2-1; V gene: TRBV20-1; CDR3 length: 19; clone size: -; D gene: TRBD2
CDR3 DNA: TGTGCCACCAGTATCGGTCAAGAGACCCAGTACTTC; CDR3 protein: CATSIGQETQYF; J gene: TRBJ2-5; V gene: TRBV24-1; CDR3 length: 12; clone size: many; D gene: -
CDR3 DNA: TGTGCCAGCATCTCAAACCCAAGCGCCTCCTACGAGCAGTACTTC; CDR3 protein: CASISNPSASYEQYF; J gene: TRBJ2-7; V gene: TRBV27; CDR3 length: 15; clone size: many; D gene: -
CDR3 DNA: TGTGCCAGCAGTGAAGAAGGACGGCAGACTATTAATTCACCCCTCCACTTT; CDR3 protein: CASSEEGRQTINSPLHF; J gene: TRBJ1-6; V gene: TRBV2; CDR3 length: 17; clone size: many; D gene: -
CDR3 DNA: TGTGCCACCAGCAGAGATAAGGGATACGAGCAGTACTTC; CDR3 protein: CATSRDKGYEQYF; J gene: TRBJ2-7; V gene: TRBV15; CDR3 length: 13; clone size: few; D gene: -
CDR3 DNA: TGTGCCAGTAGTTTTCCCCCGACGGCATTCACTGAAGCTTTCTTT; CDR3 protein: CASSFPPTAFTEAFF; J gene: TRBJ1-1; V gene: TRBV19; CDR3 length: 15; clone size: -; D gene: -
CDR3 DNA: TGTGCCAGCAGCCAAGCGGGGAACAATGAGCAGTTCTTC; CDR3 protein: CASSQAGNNEQFF; J gene: TRBJ2-1; V gene: TRBV3-1; CDR3 length: 13; clone size: -; D gene: -
CDR3 DNA: TGTGCCAGCAGTTTATTTAACCCAGGGGATTTATACGAGCAGTACTTC; CDR3 protein: CASSLFNPGDLYEQYF; J gene: TRBJ2-7; V gene: TRBV28; CDR3 length: 16; clone size: -; D gene: -
CDR3 DNA: TGCAGTGCTCTTAACTATAGCGGGAGGGCCGGGGAGCTGTTTTTT; CDR3 protein: CSALNYSGRAGELFF; J gene: TRBJ2-2; V gene: TRBV20-1; CDR3 length: 15; clone size: few; D gene: TRBD2
CDR3 DNA: TGCGCCAGCAGCTCAACAGGGGATGGGAATTATGGCTACACCTTC; CDR3 protein: CASSSTGDGNYGYTF; J gene: TRBJ1-2; V gene: TRBV5-1; CDR3 length: 15; clone size: few; D gene: TRBD1
CDR3 DNA: TGTGCCAGCAGCCCAAGGACTAGCGGGAGGTTAAAGACCCAGTACTTC; CDR3 protein: CASSPRTSGRLKTQYF; J gene: TRBJ2-5; V gene: TRBV28; CDR3 length: 16; clone size: many; D gene: TRBD2
CDR3 DNA: TGCGCCAGCAGCCAAGTAGCGGGTCAAGGCGGGGAGCTGTTTTTT; CDR3 protein: CASSQVAGQGGELFF; J gene: TRBJ2-2; V gene: TRBV4-1; CDR3 length: 15; clone size: few; D gene: TRBD2
CDR3 DNA: TGTGCCAGCAGTTTATTCGGGACTAGCGGGAGTGGGAACACCGGGGAGCTGTTTTTT; CDR3 protein: CASSLFGTSGSGNTGELFF; J gene: TRBJ2-2; V gene: TRBV28; CDR3 length: 19; clone size: -; D gene: TRBD2
CDR3 DNA: TGTGCCAGCAGCTTCGGGACTAGGGTTTACGAGCAGTACTTC; CDR3 protein: CASSFGTRVYEQYF; J gene: TRBJ2-7; V gene: TRBV27; CDR3 length: 14; clone size: few; D gene: TRBD2
CDR3 DNA: TGTGCCAGCAGTTTCTCCGGAGGCCAGCCCCAGCATTTT; CDR3 protein: CASSFSGGQPQHF; J gene: TRBJ1-5; V gene: TRBV28; CDR3 length: 13; clone size: many; D gene: -
CDR3 DNA: TGTGCCAGCAGCCAGGGGACAGTCCGACCCTACGAGCAGTACTTC; CDR3 protein: CASSQGTVRPYEQYF; J gene: TRBJ2-7; V gene: TRBV3-1; CDR3 length: 15; clone size: few; D gene: TRBD1
CDR3 DNA: TGTGCCAGCAGCTCCACAGGGTCCTACGAGCAGTACTTC; CDR3 protein: CASSSTGSYEQYF; J gene: TRBJ2-7; V gene: TRBV7-9; CDR3 length: 13; clone size: many; D gene: -
CDR3 DNA: TGTGCCAGCGTTTTGCGAACCTCGACAGGGACGGGCTACACCTTC; CDR3 protein: CASVLRTSTGTGYTF; J gene: TRBJ1-2; V gene: TRBV28; CDR3 length: 15; clone size: -; D gene: TRBD1
CDR3 DNA: TGTGCCAGCAGCCCAGGCCGGGACAAGGGTACTGGGGCCAACGTCCTGACTTTC; CDR3 protein: CASSPGRDKGTGANVLTF; J gene: TRBJ2-6; V gene: TRBV11-2; CDR3 length: 18; clone size: -; D gene: -
CDR3 DNA: TGTGCCAGCAGCTTGATGTGGGGTGACTATGGCTACACCTTC; CDR3 protein: CASSLMWGDYGYTF; J gene: TRBJ1-2; V gene: TRBV5-8; CDR3 length: 14; clone size: -; D gene: -
CDR3 DNA: TGTGCCAGCAGTCCGACTACAGGGACGGCCTACAATGAGCAGTTCTTC; CDR3 protein: CASSPTTGTAYNEQFF; J gene: TRBJ2-1; V gene: TRBV7-9; CDR3 length: 16; clone size: few; D gene: -
CDR3 DNA: TGTGCCAGTAGCCCGGGACAGGCGGATCAGCCCCAGCATTTT; CDR3 protein: CASSPGQADQPQHF; J gene: TRBJ1-5; V gene: TRBV19; CDR3 length: 14; clone size: -; D gene: TRBD1